This T cell receptor beta chain was identified in a study of human T cells and chemical hapten exposure. V shed 7 bases and J shed 4 bases, with 17 bases lying between them. The CDR3 length is 15 residues. CDR1 and CDR2 from the germline V gene are LNHDA and SQIVND (reference sequence). TCRdb called the RACE reads again in MiXCR, with one record for every CDR3 protein. The repertoire holds fewer than 100,000 distinct CDR3 sequences, with roughly 12% as singletons. Time point indicated: patch test 1, 2 weeks after DPC sensitization. The treatment is: therapeutic diphenylcyclopropenone sensitization with weekly scalp DPC.

The rearrangement links TRBV19 to TRBJ2-1, with D tentatively TRBD1 or TRBD2 (6 bases each). This sample comprised whole blood, obtained in connection with sensitization to the hapten diphenylcyclopropenone (DPC). The clonotype comes from a woman aged 40-49 years with alopecia areata. Some clones in this sample may be carry-over from other donors' samples. Written as DNA, the CDR3 is TGTGCCAGTATTGGAGGGGGGAGCGGGTACAATGAGCAGTTCTTC. Protein product: CASIGGGSGYNEQFF.